Each of the 29 T cell receptor beta chains below was sequenced from the same sample in a study of OX40 agonist ivuxolimab in advanced cancers. Assay: immunoSEQ multiplex PCR; the TCRdb copy retains only in-frame clones and omits some. The repertoire holds more than 60,000 clones, with over 75% as singletons. The sequences come from CD4+ or CD8+ T cells sorted from blood, collected in a trial of the OX40 agonist ivuxolimab. These receptors were taken from an adult with an advanced solid tumor such as melanoma, head and neck, liver or kidney cancer.

The chain combines TRBV19 with TRBJ1-5, with TRBD1 matching 9 bases. Germline V gene data show CDR1 as LNHDA and CDR2 as SQIVND (reference sequence). J gave up 5 bases and V 6 bases, and 8 bases lay outside the gene matches. The CDR3 has 15 residues. CDR3: CASSTQGAIHQPQHF. CDR3 bases: TGTGCCAGTAGCACACAGGGGGCGATTCATCAGCCCCAGCATTTT.

The chain has TRBV5-1 and TRBJ1-3, with D unresolved. Germline values: CDR1 SGHRS, CDR2 YFSETQ. CDR3 size: 14 residues. The V gene lost 0 bases and the J gene lost 10 bases, with 14 bases spanning the gap. Here the CDR3 reads CASSLAEGLPTIYF. The CDR3 DNA follows: TGCGCCAGCAGCTTGGCCGAAGGTCTCCCAACCATATATTTT. The whole variable domain, remainder taken from reference TRBV5-1 and TRBJ1-3, is KAGVTQTPRYLIKTRGQQVTLSCSPISGHRSVSWYQQTPGQGLQFLFEYFSETQRNKGNFPGRFSGRQFSNSRSEMNVSTLELGDSALYLCASSLAEGLPTIYFGEGSWLTVV.

The gene calls are TRBV5-1 and TRBJ1-4; maybe TRBD1 (5 bases). CDR3 length: 14 residues. Trimming took off 0 bases at V and 4 bases at J, with 7 bases between the two ends. Germline-derived CDR1 and CDR2 are SGHRS and YFSETQ. The CDR3 nucleotides read TGCGCCAGCAGCTTGGGTAGGGGTAATGAAAAACTGTTTTTT. Its protein product is CASSLGRGNEKLFF.

This clone has a single count. The CDR3 coding sequence is TGTGCCAGCAGCGCCGGGACCCCCAGTCAGCCCCAGCATTTT. This encodes CASSAGTPSQPQHF. The V and J genes are TRBV2 and TRBJ1-5; tentative D call: TRBD1 (5 bases). Deletions cut 6 bases from V and 6 bases from J, with 15 bases between. This CDR3 has 14 amino acids. Germline V gene lookup returns CDR1 SNHLY and CDR2 FYNNEI. Drawing the rest from reference TRBV2 and TRBJ1-5, the complete variable domain is EPEVTQTPSHQVTQMGQEVILRCVPISNHLYFYWYRQILGQKVEFLVSFYNNEISEKSEIFDDQFSVERPDGSNFTLKIRSTKLEDSAMYFCASSAGTPSQPQHFGDGTRLSIL.

The chain is built from TRBV5-4 and TRBJ1-1; 10 nucleotides match TRBD1. Losses at the gene ends were 3 bases for V and 0 bases for J; bases not matched to a gene: 5. CDR1 and CDR2 from the germline V gene are SGHNT and YYREEE (reference sequence). This CDR3 has 16 amino acids. The CDR3 loop is CASSWTGGYMNTEAFF. CDR3 nucleotide sequence: TGTGCCAGCAGCTGGACAGGGGGTTACATGAACACTGAAGCTTTCTTT.

V and J are TRBV6-1 and TRBJ1-5, with D possibly TRBD1 on 5 matching bases. The CDR3 has 12 residues. The germline gives CDR1 MNHNS, CDR2 SASEGT. The germline V and J ends were trimmed by 5 bases and 4 bases, with 6 bases remaining between them. The CDR3 DNA is TGTGCCAGCAGTTGGGGGAATCAGCCCCAGCATTTT. It is translated as CASSWGNQPQHF.

The chain joins TRBV2 to TRBJ2-5; perhaps TRBD2 as D (6 bases). The germline gives CDR1 SNHLY, CDR2 FYNNEI. V shed 6 bases and J shed 3 bases, with 14 bases lying between them. CDR3 size: 14 residues. The CDR3 DNA reads TGTGCCAGCAGGGTAGATACGGGGGAAGAGACCCAGTACTTC. Amino acid sequence: CASRVDTGEETQYF.

The chain combines TRBV9 with TRBJ2-7; D unresolved. Germline CDR1 reads SGDLS; CDR2 reads YYNGEE. The CDR3 has 14 amino acids. Trimming pared 2 bases from V and 0 bases from J, leaving 9 bases between. The CDR3 sequence is CASSVVYNSYEQYF. CDR3 DNA: TGTGCCAGCAGCGTGGTTTACAACTCCTACGAGCAGTACTTC.

The chain uses TRBV7-9 and TRBJ2-1; the match to TRBD2 covers 8 bases. Per germline, CDR1 SEHNR and CDR2 FQNEAQ (reference sequence). The V gene end was trimmed by 3 bases and the J gene end by 6 bases; junction bases not matched to a gene: 4. This CDR3 has 14 residues. The CDR3 sequence: CASSLAGGFNEQFF. As DNA, the CDR3 is TGTGCCAGCAGCTTGGCGGGGGGCTTCAATGAGCAGTTCTTC.

The gene calls are TRBV7-2 and TRBJ1-3, with D possibly TRBD1 on 5 matching bases. With 1 base removed from V and 0 bases from J, the gap between germline ends came to 19 bases. The CDR3 totals 19 residues. Per germline, CDR1 SGHTA and CDR2 FQGNSA. The CDR3 DNA follows: TGTGCCAGCAGCTTAGTGAGGTTCGGCAGGGCTAACTCTGGAAACACCATATATTTT. Its translation: CASSLVRFGRANSGNTIYF.

The gene calls are TRBV7-3 and TRBJ1-1; D is perhaps TRBD1 (6 bases). CDR3 size: 13 residues. Germline lookup yields CDR1 SGHTA and CDR2 FQGTGA. Trimming took off 5 bases at V and 4 bases at J, with 11 bases between the two ends. The CDR3 region has the DNA TGTGCCAGCAGCCCCCGCAGGGGCACTGAAGCTTTCTTT. Its translation is CASSPRRGTEAFF.

The V and J genes are TRBV5-1 and TRBJ1-5; 7 nucleotides line up with TRBD1. With V trimmed by 2 bases and J by 4 bases, 3 bases remained unmatched. Germline CDR1 is SGHRS and CDR2 is YFSETQ. This CDR3 comprises 14 residues. DNA of the CDR3: TGCGCCAGCAGCTTCGGGACAGAAAATCAGCCCCAGCATTTT. It translates to CASSFGTENQPQHF.

The V gene is TRBV19, the J gene TRBJ1-3; D is ambiguous. The V end was cut by 6 bases, the J end by 2 bases, with 11 bases between. The CDR3 length is 14 residues. Germline V gene lookup returns CDR1 LNHDA and CDR2 SQIVND (reference sequence). CDR3 residues: CASRQMNAGNTIYF. Here the CDR3 DNA reads TGTGCCAGTAGACAGATGAACGCTGGAAACACCATATATTTT.

The J gene is TRBJ2-7, the V gene TRBV11-2; 9 nucleotides align to TRBD1. CDR3 length: 16 amino acids. Germline V CDR1 and CDR2: SGHAT, FQNNGV. V lost 5 bases and J lost 2; bases outside the gene matches: 10. The CDR3 DNA follows: TGTGCCAGCAGCAATCGCCACGGGACAGGGACCTACGAGCAGTACTTC. As protein: CASSNRHGTGTYEQYF.

The chain recombines TRBV5-1 with TRBJ1-3; D may be TRBD1 (5 bases). The CDR3 loop spans 14 amino acids. Between the trimmed V and J ends, which lost 7 bases and 2 bases, there was a span of 13 bases. Germline values: CDR1 SGHRS, CDR2 YFSETQ. CDR3 bases: TGCGCCAGCGCCGGAGGGGCTCCTGGAAACACCATATATTTT. It yields the protein CASAGGAPGNTIYF.

This chain links TRBV5-6 with TRBJ2-7; TRBD1 matches at 9 bases. This CDR3 contains 16 residues. After removal of 0 bases from V and 3 bases from J, the junction contained 7 bases not matched to a gene. Germline-derived CDR1 and CDR2 are SGHDT and YYEEEE. The CDR3 sequence: CASSLAGGQGFYEQYF. In nucleotides, the CDR3 is TGTGCCAGCAGCTTGGCGGGGGGACAGGGATTCTACGAGCAGTACTTC. Full variable domain (remainder filled in from reference TRBV5-6 and TRBJ2-7): DAGVTQSPTHLIKTRGQQVTLRCSPKSGHDTVSWYQQALGQGPQFIFQYYEEEERQRGNFPDRFSGHQFPNYSSELNVNALLLGDSALYLCASSLAGGQGFYEQYFGPGTRLTVT.

This chain connects TRBV4-3 to TRBJ2-3; 10 nucleotides match TRBD2. There are 17 residues in the CDR3. V was pared by 0 bases and J by 1 base, with 4 bases of the junction left unmatched. Germline V gene data show CDR1 as LGHNA and CDR2 as YSLEER. The CDR3 sequence is CASSQDTLAGGTDTQYF. CDR3 bases: TGCGCCAGCAGCCAAGATACCCTAGCGGGGGGCACAGATACGCAGTATTTT.

The V call is TRBV7-9, the J call TRBJ1-1, with D maybe TRBD1 (6 bases). CDR3 length equals 14 residues. V was cut by 8 bases and J by 1 base, with 14 bases left in between. CDR1 SEHNR and CDR2 FQNEAQ come from the germline V gene (reference sequence). This CDR3 reads CASRRGEQNTEAFF. CDR3 sequence (DNA): TGTGCCAGCCGCAGGGGCGAGCAGAACACTGAAGCTTTCTTT.

The genes are TRBV19 and TRBJ2-3, with TRBD2 as a possible D gene (6 bases). The CDR3 extends over 15 amino acids. The germline V and J ends were trimmed by 6 bases and 3 bases, with 16 bases remaining between them. Germline V gene data show CDR1 as LNHDA and CDR2 as SQIVND (reference sequence). The CDR3 DNA is TGTGCCAGTAGGATGACTAGTCTAGGAACAGATACGCAGTATTTT. Translated: CASRMTSLGTDTQYF.

This rearrangement joins TRBV5-6 to TRBJ2-2, with 14 bases matching TRBD2. CDR3 length: 18 residues. V lost 3 bases to trimming and J lost 4 bases; unmatched junction nucleotides: 8. The V gene's germline CDR1 is SGHDT and CDR2 YYEEEE. The CDR3 sequence is CASSWTSGGYESTGELFF. As DNA, the CDR3 is TGTGCCAGCAGCTGGACTAGCGGGGGGTACGAGAGCACCGGGGAGCTGTTTTTT.

V gene TRBV7-9 combines with J gene TRBJ2-2; 11 nucleotides line up with TRBD1. Germline V gives CDR1 SEHNR, CDR2 FQNEAQ (reference sequence). Trimming cost V 3 bases and J 4 bases; bases outside gene matches: 7. This CDR3 is 17 amino acids long. The DNA of the CDR3 is TGTGCCAGCAGCTTGGCTGGGGGACAGGGGGTCACCGGGGAGCTGTTTTTT. Its translation is CASSLAGGQGVTGELFF.

The rearrangement links TRBV5-1 to TRBJ1-1; 9 nucleotides align to TRBD1. The CDR3 covers 16 residues. Per the germline V gene, CDR1 is SGHRS and CDR2 is YFSETQ. V lost 4 bases, J lost 4 bases, and 11 bases stayed unmatched. The CDR3 DNA reads as TGCGCCAGCAGCGACCCGGGACAGGGATTGGGCACTGAAGCTTTCTTT. The encoded protein is CASSDPGQGLGTEAFF.

The chain couples TRBV2 to TRBJ1-5, with D unclear. Germline loops: CDR1 SNHLY, CDR2 FYNNEI. This CDR3 is built from 14 residues. Trimming took off 8 bases at V and 4 bases at J, with 15 bases between the two ends. CDR3 DNA: TGTGCCAGCTCCCCCGGCGGGCTTAATCAGCCCCAGCATTTT. Translated, it gives CASSPGGLNQPQHF.

The chain has TRBV7-2 and TRBJ2-3; TRBD2 matches 9 bases. In germline, CDR1 is SGHTA, CDR2 FQGNSA. After removal of 4 bases from V and 1 base from J, the junction contained 3 bases not matched to a gene. The CDR3 length is 15 residues. As DNA, the CDR3 is TGTGCCAGCAGCTCCTGGACTAGCGGCACAGATACGCAGTATTTT. Its protein is CASSSWTSGTDTQYF.

A note on this clone: This sample includes further DNA sequences coding for the same CDR3. The CDR3 region is CASSPLQGVQETQYF. CDR3 nucleotide sequence: TGTGCCAGCTCACCCTTACAGGGCGTACAAGAGACCCAGTACTTC. V gene TRBV18 combines with J gene TRBJ2-5; possible D gene TRBD1, 6 bases. The germline V gene has CDR1 KGHSH and CDR2 LQKENI. The ends were cut back, 3 bases at V and 2 bases at J, with 13 bases in the middle. The CDR3 consists of 15 residues.

The chain couples TRBV28 to TRBJ1-5, with D maybe TRBD1 (5 bases). V gave up 2 bases and J gave up 2 bases, with 10 bases separating them. The length of the CDR3 is 15 residues. Germline V gene lookup returns CDR1 MDHEN and CDR2 SYDVKM. The CDR3 loop is CASSLNGGGNQPQHF. CDR3 DNA: TGTGCCAGCAGTTTAAACGGGGGAGGCAATCAGCCCCAGCATTTT.

This chain links TRBV5-4 with TRBJ2-3; weak D call: TRBD1 (6 bases). CDR1 and CDR2 (germline): SGHNT, YYREEE (reference sequence). The CDR3 length is 18 residues. V dropped 4 bases and J dropped 3 bases, with 24 bases sitting between them. CDR3 sequence reads: CASSRPGAGDRRTDTQYF. For the CDR3, the DNA is TGTGCCAGCAGCCGACCCGGCGCAGGGGACCGACGGACAGATACGCAGTATTTT.

The gene calls are TRBV18 and TRBJ1-6; 8 bases align to TRBD1. V lost 0 bases to trimming and J lost 7 bases; unmatched junction nucleotides: 5. The CDR3 has 16 amino acids. Germline V lookup: CDR1 KGHSH, CDR2 LQKENI. The CDR3 DNA follows: TGTGCCAGCTCACCACCGAGTTACAGGGGGAATTCACCCCTCCACTTT. Protein product: CASSPPSYRGNSPLHF.

The chain employs TRBV30 and TRBJ2-3; D uncertain. This CDR3 comprises 12 residues. The germline V gene has CDR1 GTSNPN and CDR2 SVGIG (reference sequence). V gave up 0 bases and J gave up 2 bases, with 3 bases separating them. CDR3 region: CAWSVFTDTQYF. DNA of the CDR3: TGTGCCTGGAGTGTGTTCACAGATACGCAGTATTTT.